This T cell receptor beta chain was found in a study of CD8 T cells in ankylosing spondylitis. Study results and caveats: Typical of ankylosing spondylitis blood, it appeared, was a TCR beta motif of roughly eight highly homologous variants.

The germline V gene has CDR1 SEHNR and CDR2 FQNEAQ (reference sequence). Trimming left V 6 bases short and J 2 bases short, with 12 bases between. This CDR3 has 14 amino acids. Regarding this clonotype: The antigen is undetermined.

TCRdb re-called the 5' RACE reads through MiXCR, storing one row per CDR3 protein. This sample has around 280,000 distinct CDR3 sequences; around 18% occur once, and the top ten carry roughly 7.3%. Sequencing was done on a sample of blood, either unsorted or a sorted T cell fraction (not recorded which). The TCR comes from a male donor with ankylosing spondylitis or in good health (not recorded which). J is TRBJ2-3 and V is TRBV7-9; possibly TRBD1 for D (6 bases). This CDR3 reads CASSGTGTTDTQYF. The CDR3 nucleotides are TGTGCCAGCAGTGGCACAGGGACCACAGATACGCAGTATTTT.